This T cell receptor (beta chain) was sequenced in a study of blood T cells in healthy people across ages. Findings and caveats of the study: As naive T cell percentage varied, TCR beta diversity correlated strongly with it. Not knowing donor CMV status may have confounded expanded clonotype changes. Per-million-T-cell TCR beta diversity fell roughly linearly with age.

Healthy Caucasian individuals from Russia aged roughly 6 to 90 were enrolled as donors. Together with a sample-barcoded 5' primer, a J-beta primer mix was included in a second PCR lasting about 7 to 11 cycles. From the 5' RACE reads, TCRdb called clonotypes with MiXCR, one entry per CDR3 protein. The sample lists over a million distinct CDR3 sequences; 42% were seen once. V lost 3 bases, J lost 0 bases, and 13 bases lay in between. Germline V gene data show CDR1 as SGHAT and CDR2 as FQNNGV. The CDR3 has 16 residues. A remark on this clonotype: Its antigen is still unknown.

The sample consisted of blood. The clonotype was recovered from a woman aged 18 to 35 in good health. This chain uses TRBV11-2 with TRBJ2-3; D not certain. In DNA form, the CDR3 reads TGTGCCAGCAGCTTCGGACCCAGCTCTAGCACAGATACGCAGTATTTT. Amino acids: CASSFGPSSSTDTQYF. Full variable domain (rest looked up from reference TRBV11-2 and TRBJ2-3): EAGVAQSPRYKIIEKRQSVAFWCNPISGHATLYWYQQILGQGPKLLIQFQNNGVVDDSQLPKDRFSAERLKGVDSTLKIQPAKLEDSAVYLCASSFGPSSSTDTQYFGPGTRLTVL.